Following are 25 T cell receptor beta chains from one sample sequenced in a study of OX40 agonist ivuxolimab in advanced cancers. Assay: immunoSEQ multiplex PCR; the TCRdb copy retains only in-frame clones and omits some. The sample consists of 30,000 to 40,000 clones, approximately 89% of them appearing once. This specimen consisted of CD4+ or CD8+ T cells sorted from blood, obtained in a trial of the OX40 agonist ivuxolimab. Receptor source: an adult with an advanced solid tumor such as melanoma, head and neck, liver or kidney cancer.

This chain uses TRBV21-1 with TRBJ2-7; TRBD2 is taken as the D call from the table, unchecked against the DNA. TRBV21-1 is noted as a pseudogene. CDR3 length equals 17 residues. CDR3 region: CASSITSGSKRFYEQYF. In DNA, the CDR3 is TGTGCCAGCAGCATCACTAGCGGGAGCAAGAGGTTTTACGAGCAGTACTTC.

V gene TRBV7-7 combines with J gene TRBJ2-7, with 8 bases identical to TRBD1. There are 14 residues in the CDR3. Germline CDR1 is SSHAT and CDR2 is FNYEAQ (reference sequence). The J segment lost 5 bases and the V segment lost 3 bases, leaving 6 bases of the junction unmatched. CDR3 amino acids: CASSLEQGAHEQYF. The CDR3 region has the DNA TGTGCCAGCAGCTTGGAGCAGGGGGCCCACGAGCAGTACTTC.

This rearrangement joins TRBV11-3 to TRBJ2-5, with D possibly being TRBD1 (5 bases). Germline assignment: CDR1 SGHNT and CDR2 YENEEA. The CDR3 runs to 14 residues. Trimming stripped 7 bases from V and 5 bases from J, with 17 bases between. The CDR3 DNA sequence: TGTGCCAGCACCGAGCTAGGGGTGGCGGAGACCCAGTACTTC. Protein: CASTELGVAETQYF.

The V call is TRBV6-1, the J call TRBJ1-2; 7 nucleotides line up with TRBD1. Germline assignment: CDR1 MNHNS and CDR2 SASEGT. V lost 2 bases to trimming and J lost 6 bases; unmatched junction nucleotides: 12. CDR3 length: 16 amino acids. CDR3 DNA sequence: TGTGCCAGCAGTGAAATGCTCTTGACAGGGCCCAATGGCTACACCTTC. Its protein product is CASSEMLLTGPNGYTF.

V is TRBV4-3 and J is TRBJ2-1, with 10 nucleotides matching TRBD2. Germline values: CDR1 LGHNA, CDR2 YSLEER. The V segment lost 0 bases and the J segment 5 bases; nucleotides outside the gene matches: 7. This CDR3 has 17 residues. CDR3: CASSQEFGTSVNNEQFF. The CDR3 DNA reads TGCGCCAGCAGCCAAGAGTTCGGGACTAGCGTAAACAATGAGCAGTTCTTC.

This rearrangement joins TRBV5-1 to TRBJ2-1; no clear D. From germline, CDR1 is SGHRS and CDR2 YFSETQ. There are 15 residues in the CDR3. V lost 1 base and J 2 bases, leaving 10 bases between the germline ends. CDR3 sequence (DNA): TGCGCCAGCAGCTTGTCTTCGGTAACCTACAATGAGCAGTTCTTC. As protein: CASSLSSVTYNEQFF.

This chain connects TRBV5-1 to TRBJ2-2, with a weak D call TRBD2 (5 bases). V gave up 4 bases and J gave up 6 bases, with 19 bases separating them. The CDR3 totals 16 residues. Per the germline V gene, CDR1 is SGHRS and CDR2 is YFSETQ. The CDR3 is CASSDPGMLLAGELFF. The CDR3 DNA reads TGCGCCAGCAGCGACCCCGGGATGCTTCTAGCCGGGGAGCTGTTTTTT.

The chain combines TRBV6-5 with TRBJ2-1; D might be TRBD2 (6 bases). The germline CDR1 and CDR2 sequences are MNHEY and SVGAGI. This CDR3 comprises 13 residues. Trimming removed 7 bases from V and 10 bases from J, with 17 bases in between. The CDR3: CASIDLARQEQFF. CDR3 bases: TGTGCCAGCATTGATCTAGCGAGACAAGAGCAGTTCTTC.

The chain combines TRBV6-1 with TRBJ1-1; possible D gene TRBD1, 5 bases. This CDR3 has 12 residues. Germline values: CDR1 MNHNS, CDR2 SASEGT. V lost 7 bases and J 5 bases, leaving 11 bases between the germline ends. The CDR3 nucleotides are TGTGCCAGCAATTCAGGGAGTACTGAAGCTTTCTTT. It is translated as CASNSGSTEAFF.

The chain carries TRBV5-5 and TRBJ1-4, with a tentative D call TRBD1 (5 bases). CDR3 size: 12 residues. In germline, CDR1 is SGHKS, CDR2 YYEKEE (reference sequence). V was trimmed by 4 bases and J by 16 bases, leaving 17 bases between them. As DNA, the CDR3 is TGTGCCAGCAGCACCGTTCAGGGAGCGGAGTTTTTT. This sequence encodes CASSTVQGAEFF.

The gene calls are TRBV5-5 and TRBJ1-1; D not certain. Germline V CDR1 and CDR2: SGHKS, YYEKEE (reference sequence). This CDR3 contains 12 residues. With 1 base removed from V and 1 base from J, the gap between germline ends came to 2 bases. CDR3 protein: CASSLQNTEAFF. In nucleotides, the CDR3 is TGTGCCAGCAGCTTGCAGAACACTGAAGCTTTCTTT.

The chain employs TRBV19 and TRBJ1-1; weak D call: TRBD1 (6 bases). The CDR3 has 15 residues. Deletions cut 3 bases from V and 2 bases from J, with 13 bases between. CDR1 is LNHDA, CDR2 SQIVND, per germline (reference sequence). The CDR3 DNA follows: TGTGCCAGTAGTATGGGGCCAGGGACAAACACTGAAGCTTTCTTT. It yields the protein CASSMGPGTNTEAFF.

The chain has TRBV6-4 and TRBJ2-7; perhaps D is TRBD1 or TRBD2 (5 bases each). Trimming stripped 2 bases from V and 5 bases from J, with 31 bases between. Germline-derived CDR1 and CDR2 are MRHNA and SNTAGT. The CDR3 spans 20 residues. The CDR3 DNA sequence: TGTGCCAGCAGTGACACCCCCACCGGGGTCAGGGCGATTTGGGCCCACGAGCAGTACTTC. Translation gives CASSDTPTGVRAIWAHEQYF.

The rearrangement links TRBV29-1 to TRBJ2-5; TRBD1 matches 8 bases. From germline, CDR1 is SQVTM and CDR2 ANQGSEA. CDR3 length: 15 residues. Germline trimming cut 7 bases from V and 4 bases from J; bases unmatched to any gene: 14. CDR3 amino acids: CSAGSDRVLGETQYF. In DNA form, the CDR3 reads TGCAGCGCAGGTTCGGACAGGGTGTTAGGAGAGACCCAGTACTTC.

The J gene is TRBJ2-5, the V gene TRBV5-1; D tentatively fits TRBD1 or TRBD2 (5 bases each). Germline values: CDR1 SGHRS, CDR2 YFSETQ. V was clipped by 3 bases and J by 3 bases, with 15 bases between them. This CDR3 has 15 residues. The CDR3 nucleotides read TGCGCCAGCAGCTCAACCCCGGGGACGGAAGAGACCCAGTACTTC. The encoded protein is CASSSTPGTEETQYF.

The chain uses TRBV7-9 and TRBJ2-7; a weak D match, TRBD1 (5 bases). The V gene's germline CDR1 is SEHNR and CDR2 FQNEAQ (reference sequence). V lost 5 bases and J lost 5, with 16 bases in between. This CDR3 region has 14 residues. CDR3 loop: CASSPAGHGDEQYF. The CDR3 nucleotides read TGTGCCAGCAGCCCCGCAGGGCATGGGGACGAGCAGTACTTC.

The chain employs TRBV28 and TRBJ1-1, with D unclear. Germline CDR1 MDHEN, CDR2 SYDVKM. The CDR3 is 12 amino acids. V dropped 5 bases and J dropped 10 bases, with 14 bases sitting between them. CDR3 sequence (DNA): TGTGCCAGCAGTACCGACCCTCTCCGAGCTTTCTTT. This translates into CASSTDPLRAFF.

V and J are TRBV9 and TRBJ2-1; tentatively, D is TRBD2 (6 bases). Germline V gene data show CDR1 as SGDLS and CDR2 as YYNGEE. This CDR3 is 16 amino acids long. The V end lost 1 base, the J end lost 9 bases, and 20 bases lay between the germline ends. The CDR3 here is CASSVRGLGDRGEQFF. CDR3 bases: TGTGCCAGCAGCGTAAGGGGACTTGGGGATCGGGGTGAGCAGTTCTTC.

The gene calls are TRBV19 and TRBJ2-7; 9 bases are shared with TRBD2. J gave up 3 bases and V 6 bases, and 12 bases lay outside the gene matches. CDR1 and CDR2 from the germline V gene are LNHDA and SQIVND (reference sequence). The CDR3 sequence is 16 residues long. The CDR3 loop is CASSLQGSAGGYEQYF. The DNA for the CDR3 is TGTGCCAGTAGCCTACAGGGTTCAGCGGGAGGCTACGAGCAGTACTTC.

This chain links TRBV28 with TRBJ1-4, with D unresolved. The CDR3 length is 14 residues. V was shortened by 3 bases and J by 4 bases, with 9 bases between the two germline ends. Germline V CDR1 and CDR2: MDHEN, SYDVKM. In DNA form, the CDR3 reads TGTGCCAGCAGTTTGGGGAGGCTTAATGAAAAACTGTTTTTT. Translation gives CASSLGRLNEKLFF.

V gene TRBV5-4 combines with J gene TRBJ2-3; no clear D gene. Trimming removed 0 bases at V and 1 base at J, with 12 bases between. Germline V gives CDR1 SGHNT, CDR2 YYREEE (reference sequence). The CDR3 contains 16 residues. In nucleotides, the CDR3 is TGTGCCAGCAGCTTGGAACGATTGAAAGGCACAGATACGCAGTATTTT. Its protein is CASSLERLKGTDTQYF. The full variable domain, completed using reference TRBV5-4 and TRBJ2-3, is ETGVTQSPTHLIKTRGQQVTLRCSSQSGHNTVSWYQQALGQGPQFIFQYYREEENGRGNFPPRFSGLQFPNYSSELNVNALELDDSALYLCASSLERLKGTDTQYFGPGTRLTVL.

The chain couples TRBV19 to TRBJ2-1; 8 positions agree with TRBD1. The V gene's germline CDR1 is LNHDA and CDR2 SQIVND (reference sequence). After removal of 6 bases from V and 9 bases from J, the junction contained 10 bases not matched to a gene. CDR3 length: 14 amino acids. The CDR3 DNA reads TGTGCCAGTAGCCCGGGACAGGAAAGTGCTGAGCAGTTCTTC. Translation: CASSPGQESAEQFF. Looking up the rest from reference TRBV19 and TRBJ2-1 gives the full variable domain: DGGITQSPKYLFRKEGQNVTLSCEQNLNHDAMYWYRQDPGQGLRLIYYSQIVNDFQKGDIAEGYSVSREKKESFPLTVTSAQKNPTAFYLCASSPGQESAEQFFGPGTRLTVL.

About this clone: Within the sample, other DNA sequences also encode this same CDR3. This chain uses TRBV7-3 with TRBJ1-2; D may be TRBD1 (5 bases). CDR1 is SGHTA, CDR2 FQGTGA, per germline. The ends were cut back, 1 base at V and 13 bases at J, with 16 bases in the middle. The CDR3 is 13 residues long. The CDR3, as DNA: TGTGCCAGCAGCTTAATGTTGGGGCGACCACTCACCTTC. It encodes CASSLMLGRPLTF.

The V gene is TRBV5-1, the J gene TRBJ2-5; 9 bases are a match to TRBD2. CDR1 SGHRS and CDR2 YFSETQ come from the germline V gene. Germline trimming cut 1 base from V and 4 bases from J; bases unmatched to any gene: 2. This CDR3 contains 14 residues. CDR3 sequence (DNA): TGCGCCAGCAGCTTGAAGACTAGCGGAGAGACCCAGTACTTC. Its protein is CASSLKTSGETQYF.

The chain carries TRBV6-1 and TRBJ1-1; possible D gene TRBD1, 6 bases. Germline V gene data show CDR1 as MNHNS and CDR2 as SASEGT. V was trimmed by 4 bases and J by 0 bases, leaving 6 bases between them. This CDR3 has 13 amino acids. This CDR3 is CASSGTVNTEAFF. The CDR3 nucleotides are TGTGCCAGCAGTGGGACAGTGAACACTGAAGCTTTCTTT.